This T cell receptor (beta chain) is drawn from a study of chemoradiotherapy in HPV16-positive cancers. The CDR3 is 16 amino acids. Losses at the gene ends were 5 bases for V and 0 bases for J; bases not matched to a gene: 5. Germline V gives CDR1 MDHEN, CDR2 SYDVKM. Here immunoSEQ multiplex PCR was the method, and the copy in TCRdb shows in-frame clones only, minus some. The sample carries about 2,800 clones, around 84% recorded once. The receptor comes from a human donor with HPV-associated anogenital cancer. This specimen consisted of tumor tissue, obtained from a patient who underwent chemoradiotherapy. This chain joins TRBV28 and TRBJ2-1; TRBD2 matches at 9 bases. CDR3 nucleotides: TGTGCCAGCAGTGGCTTTAGCGGGAGCTCCTACAATGAGCAGTTCTTC. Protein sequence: CASSGFSGSSYNEQFF.